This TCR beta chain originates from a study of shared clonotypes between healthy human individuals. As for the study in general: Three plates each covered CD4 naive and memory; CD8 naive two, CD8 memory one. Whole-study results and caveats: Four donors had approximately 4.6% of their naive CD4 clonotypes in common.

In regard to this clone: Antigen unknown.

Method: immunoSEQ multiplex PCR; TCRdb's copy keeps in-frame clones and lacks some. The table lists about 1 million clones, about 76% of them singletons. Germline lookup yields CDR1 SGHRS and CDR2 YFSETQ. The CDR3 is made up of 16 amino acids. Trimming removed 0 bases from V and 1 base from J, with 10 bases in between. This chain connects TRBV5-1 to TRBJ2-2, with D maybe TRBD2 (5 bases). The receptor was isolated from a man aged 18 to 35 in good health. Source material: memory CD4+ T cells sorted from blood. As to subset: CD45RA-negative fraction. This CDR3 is CASSLERAENTGELFF. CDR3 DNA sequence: TGCGCCAGCAGCTTGGAGAGGGCCGAGAACACCGGGGAGCTGTTTTTT.